This passage covers 10 T cell receptor beta chains from one sample sequenced in a study of cytomegalovirus exposure and HLA in healthy donors. PCR involved 60 Vbeta and 13 Jbeta primers. The data were produced by immunoSEQ multiplex PCR, yet TCRdb's version contains in-frame clones alone and is incomplete. This repertoire shows some 120,000 clones, 65% to 80% found once; its top ten account for roughly 11%. The sample was PBMCs. The source is a man in his forties or fifties in good health and CMV-seropositive.

J is TRBJ1-1 and V is TRBV9; 9 nucleotides line up with TRBD1. CDR3 length: 15 residues. The V segment lost 3 bases and the J segment 5 bases; nucleotides outside the gene matches: 8. Germline V gene sequence: CDR1 SGDLS, CDR2 YYNGEE. The chain's CDR3 is CASSALQGALTEAFF. The CDR3 bases are TGTGCCAGCAGCGCGCTACAGGGGGCTTTGACTGAAGCTTTCTTT.

V usage is TRBV7-9 and J usage is TRBJ2-6, with 7 bases identical to TRBD1. The CDR3 consists of 16 residues. CDR1 is SEHNR and CDR2 is FQNEAQ in the germline V gene (reference sequence). Trimming removed 5 bases from V and 6 bases from J; junction bases left unmatched: 10. The CDR3, as DNA: TGTGCCAGCAGCAAAAAAGGGGGCCCGTCGGCCAACGTCCTGACTTTC. Translation: CASSKKGGPSANVLTF.

This chain links TRBV5-1 with TRBJ2-2; a possible D gene is TRBD2 (6 bases). The CDR3 runs to 15 residues. Germline values: CDR1 SGHRS, CDR2 YFSETQ. The V end was cut by 0 bases, the J end by 3 bases, with 9 bases between. In DNA form, the CDR3 reads TGCGCCAGCAGCTTGGGCGGGGCGGACACCGGGGAGCTGTTTTTT. Translated, it gives CASSLGGADTGELFF.

This clone was seen a single time. This chain uses TRBV18 with TRBJ1-1, with 7 bases matching TRBD1. This CDR3 has 15 residues. CDR1 and CDR2 from the germline V gene are KGHSH and LQKENI. The V and J ends lost 2 bases and 5 bases, in that order; junction bases with no gene match: 8. The CDR3 loop is CASSPGSRGETEAFF. CDR3 bases: TGTGCCAGCTCACCAGGGTCCAGGGGGGAGACTGAAGCTTTCTTT. Full variable domain (remainder filled in from reference TRBV18 and TRBJ1-1): NAGVMQNPRHLVRRRGQEARLRCSPMKGHSHVYWYRQLPEEGLKFMVYLQKENIIDESGMPKERFSAEFPKEGPSILRIQQVVRGDSAAYFCASSPGSRGETEAFFGQGTRLTVV.

The V gene is TRBV5-1, the J gene TRBJ2-5, with 8 nucleotides matching TRBD2. The J call may be wrong; the DNA end is better matched by TRBJ2-7. The CDR3 runs to 15 residues. The germline V gene encodes CDR1 SGHRS and CDR2 YFSETQ. CDR3 coding DNA: TGCGCCAGCAGCAAAACAGGGCGGGGGGCTTACGAGCAGTACTTC. It encodes CASSKTGRGAYEQYF.

The rearrangement uses TRBV6-6 and TRBJ2-7; 7 bases are shared with TRBD1. The CDR3 is made up of 15 amino acids. V trimming: 5 bases; J trimming: 3 bases; junction bases outside the gene matches: 10. Germline V gives CDR1 MNHNY, CDR2 SVGAGI (reference sequence). The CDR3 nucleotides read TGTGCCAGCAGTCCGCTTGGGACAGTGAACTACGAGCAGTACTTC. This sequence encodes CASSPLGTVNYEQYF.

The sample holds a few counts of this clone. V and J are TRBV18 and TRBJ2-7; TRBD2 matches at 7 bases. Germline V CDR1 and CDR2: KGHSH, LQKENI. The CDR3 extends over 14 amino acids. Trimming cost V 1 base and J 6 bases; bases outside gene matches: 6. Here the CDR3 reads CASSPRRGGVEQYF. CDR3 nucleotides: TGTGCCAGCTCACCACGTAGGGGAGGGGTCGAGCAGTACTTC. Drawing the rest from reference TRBV18 and TRBJ2-7, the complete variable domain is NAGVMQNPRHLVRRRGQEARLRCSPMKGHSHVYWYRQLPEEGLKFMVYLQKENIIDESGMPKERFSAEFPKEGPSILRIQQVVRGDSAAYFCASSPRRGGVEQYFGPGTRLTVT.

This chain connects TRBV11-1 to TRBJ2-7; 9 nucleotides agree with TRBD1. The CDR3 runs to 16 residues. With 5 bases clipped from V and 1 base from J, the junction kept 9 bases outside the gene matches. Germline V gene lookup returns CDR1 SGHAT and CDR2 FQDESV (reference sequence). The CDR3 nucleotides read TGTGCCAGCAGCCAGGGCTCCGGGACAGGGTCCTACGAGCAGTACTTC. It is translated as CASSQGSGTGSYEQYF. The variable domain in full, with the rest retrieved from reference TRBV11-1 and TRBJ2-7, is EAEVAQSPRYKITEKSQAVAFWCDPISGHATLYWYRQILGQGPELLVQFQDESVVDDSQLPKDRFSAERLKGVDSTLKIQPAELGDSAMYLCASSQGSGTGSYEQYFGPGTRLTVT.

The chain is built from TRBV28 and TRBJ1-5; D gene unclear. CDR1 MDHEN and CDR2 SYDVKM come from the germline V gene. The V end was cut by 8 bases, the J end by 9 bases, with 17 bases between. The CDR3 sequence is 13 residues long. For the CDR3, the DNA is TGTGCCAGCCTATCCCCCAATGGGCCGCCCCAGCATTTT. It is translated as CASLSPNGPPQHF.

The chain uses TRBV5-6 and TRBJ1-4; D uncertain. CDR3 length: 15 residues. The ends were cut back, 4 bases at V and 6 bases at J, with 16 bases in the middle. Germline lookup yields CDR1 SGHDT and CDR2 YYEEEE. The CDR3 nucleotides read TGTGCCAGCAGCCCAGGCCGTAGTTTTCATGAAAAACTGTTTTTT. This encodes CASSPGRSFHEKLFF.